The clone carrying this T cell receptor (beta chain) is hyperexpanded (1% or more) within its sample. Antigen: not known. The data belong to a study of liver allograft versus peripheral blood T cells. Across the whole study: Recipients' peripheral blood supplied the T cell receptor repertoires against which those in transplanted livers were compared.

Trimming stripped 4 bases from V and 7 bases from J, with 11 bases between. This CDR3 has 13 residues. Germline assignment: CDR1 MNHEY and CDR2 SMNVEV (reference sequence). MiXCR, run by TCRdb on the reads, gives a single entry per CDR3 protein. This sample's table reports around 85 distinct CDR3 sequences. Study-wide findings and caveats: Intragraft T cell receptor repertoires of liver allografts were reportedly distinct from those in peripheral blood.

The V and J genes are TRBV27 and TRBJ2-1; D gene unclear. The source of this sequence is a human patient who had a liver transplant. T cells may partly derive from the graft donor. CDR3 DNA: TGTGCCAGCAGTTCGCTAGGAGTGAATGAGCAGTTCTTC. It codes for CASSSLGVNEQFF.